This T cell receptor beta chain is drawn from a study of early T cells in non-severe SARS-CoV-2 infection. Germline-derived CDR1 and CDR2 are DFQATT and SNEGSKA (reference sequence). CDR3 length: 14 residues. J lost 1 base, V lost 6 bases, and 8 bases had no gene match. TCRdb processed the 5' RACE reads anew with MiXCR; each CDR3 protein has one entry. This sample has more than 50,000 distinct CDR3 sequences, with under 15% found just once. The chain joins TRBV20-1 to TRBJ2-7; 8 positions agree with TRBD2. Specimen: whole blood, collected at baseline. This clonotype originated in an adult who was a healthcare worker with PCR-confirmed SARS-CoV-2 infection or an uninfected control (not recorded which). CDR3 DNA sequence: TGCAGTGCCACAGTCGGGGGGGTGTCCTACGAGCAGTACTTC. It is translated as CSATVGGVSYEQYF.